The rows below give T cell receptor beta chains drawn from one sample of a study of vaccination and CD4 T cells after COVID-19. Antigens of these TCRs are unknown. In TCRdb, the PCR reads were re-called with MiXCR into one record per CDR3 protein. The table records 20,000 to 25,000 distinct CDR3 sequences, 35% to 45% of them present only once. Sequences were derived from CD4+ T cells from blood, cultured in vitro, sampled about 7 months after SARS-CoV-2 vaccination. The receptor set was obtained from a human donor who had recovered from COVID-19. Each CDR3 is given with its conserved first and last residue. A D gene is named only where the DNA matches it firmly. Clone size is stated in some rows and not others, as once, few, many or a class when expanded.

clone_size d_call j_call v_call cdr3_nt cdr3_aa
. . TRBJ2-7 TRBV18 TGTGCCAGCTCACAACAGGGCACTTTATACGAGCAGTACTTC CASSQQGTLYEQYF
. . TRBJ2-7 TRBV5-4 TGTGCCAGCAGCTTGGAAAAGAGCGGCGAGCAGTACTTC CASSLEKSGEQYF
. . TRBJ2-6 TRBV7-9 TGTGCCAGCAGCTTAGTACTGGGCGGGGCCAACGTCCTGACTTTC CASSLVLGGANVLTF
. TRBD2 TRBJ2-3 TRBV6-4 TGTGCCAGCAGTGAACTAGCGGGCACAGATACGCAGTATTTT CASSELAGTDTQYF
. . TRBJ2-5 TRBV7-2 TGTGCCAGCAGCAAAAGGGGTCGGGGCGGGACGAACCAAGAGACCCAGTACTTC CASSKRGRGGTNQETQYF
. TRBD2 TRBJ2-5 TRBV28 TGTGCCAGCAATTCACTAGCGGGAGGAGAGACCCAGTACTTC CASNSLAGGETQYF
few TRBD2 TRBJ2-7 TRBV7-2 TGTGCCAGCAGCTTAGGGATTGGGCTTGTGTCTAGCGGAACCTACGAGCAGTACTTC CASSLGIGLVSSGTYEQYF
. TRBD1 TRBJ2-2 TRBV20-1 TGCAGTGCTCGGAACGCACAGGGGACCGGGGAGCTGTTTTTT CSARNAQGTGELFF
. . TRBJ1-2 TRBV20-1 TGCAGTGCTAGATATGCGGGGGACTATGGCTACACCTTC CSARYAGDYGYTF
. . TRBJ2-1 TRBV15 TGTGCCACCAGCAGAGATAGGAGGAGAGCAAGCTCCTACAATGAGCAGTTCTTC CATSRDRRRASSYNEQFF
. . TRBJ1-6 TRBV7-8 TGTGCCAGCAAAGAAGACTCCTATAATTCACCCCTCCACTTT CASKEDSYNSPLHF
few . TRBJ2-7 TRBV27 TGTGCCAGCAGTTCTTTAAAGGGCTCCTACGAGCAGTACTTC CASSSLKGSYEQYF
few . TRBJ2-5 TRBV5-6 TGTGCCAGCAGCTTAAGGGGAGGAGAGACCCAGTACTTC CASSLRGGETQYF
. TRBD2 TRBJ2-7 TRBV28 TGTGCCAGCAGCCCAAACCTCCAAAGGCTAGCGGGAGGGTCCTCCTACGAGCAGTACTTC CASSPNLQRLAGGSSYEQYF
. TRBD2 TRBJ2-3 TRBV7-2 TGTGCCAGCAGCCAGCGGGACGCCGATACGCAGTATTTT CASSQRDADTQYF
few . TRBJ1-3 TRBV28 TGTGCCAGCAGTCTGGGTGGGGCGCGGGGGGACACCATATATTTT CASSLGGARGDTIYF
few . TRBJ1-5 TRBV28 TGTGCCAGCAGTAACGGGGCAGGCAATCAGCCCCAGCATTTT CASSNGAGNQPQHF
. TRBD1 TRBJ2-6 TRBV7-2 TGTGCCAGCAGCCCGGACAGGGCCGGGGCCAACGTCCTGACTTTC CASSPDRAGANVLTF
few TRBD2 TRBJ2-5 TRBV6-1 TGTGCCAGCCGACTAGCGGGAGGGAACAGCGGACAGACCCAGTACTTC CASRLAGGNSGQTQYF
. . TRBJ1-2 TRBV7-3 TGTGCCAGCAGCCTGGGGACCAAACCGGGGGGCTACACCTTC CASSLGTKPGGYTF
. . TRBJ2-2 TRBV20-1 TGCAGTGCTAGAGATGGAAACGCCGGGGAGCTGTTTTTT CSARDGNAGELFF
. TRBD1 TRBJ2-7 TRBV7-9 TGTGCCAGCCGCCTGACCGGGACAGGGACCTACGAGCAGTACTTC CASRLTGTGTYEQYF
few TRBD2 TRBJ2-3 TRBV20-1 TGCAGTGCTAGAGATCCCCGGACTAGCTTCACAGATACGCAGTATTTT CSARDPRTSFTDTQYF
. . TRBJ1-5 TRBV29-1 TGCAGCGTACCTCGGCAGGGGCTTAATCAGCCCCAGCATTTT CSVPRQGLNQPQHF
. TRBD2 TRBJ2-1 TRBV6-4 TGTGCCAGCAGCTCTTTAGCGGGATACAATGAGCAGTTCTTC CASSSLAGYNEQFF
few TRBD1 TRBJ2-3 TRBV6-2/TRBV6-3 TGTGCCAGCAGTGCTAGGACAGGGGGGATGGATACGCAGTATTTT CASSARTGGMDTQYF
. . TRBJ2-6 TRBV7-2 TGTGCCAGCAGCTTCAGTAGCTCTGGGGCCAACGTCCTGACTTTC CASSFSSSGANVLTF
few . TRBJ2-2 TRBV20-1 TGCAGTGCTAGGGGAATTCTTACCGGGGAGCTGTTTTTT CSARGILTGELFF
once . TRBJ2-1 TRBV20-1 TGCAGTGCTAGGGGGGTTACTGTGGAGCAGTTCTTC CSARGVTVEQFF
few . TRBJ2-5 TRBV20-1 TGCAGTGCTAGAGATCAACAGAGAGTTCAAGAGACCCAGTACTTC CSARDQQRVQETQYF
few . TRBJ2-7 TRBV7-9 TGTGCCAGCAGCTTGGACACGGGAGTAAGGAACGAGCAGTACTTC CASSLDTGVRNEQYF
few . TRBJ2-7 TRBV20-1 TGCAGTGCTCGGGCGATCTACGAGCAGTACTTC CSARAIYEQYF
. . TRBJ2-6 TRBV10-3 TGTGCCATCAGTCCCGACGGGTCTGGGGCCAACGTCCTGACTTTC CAISPDGSGANVLTF